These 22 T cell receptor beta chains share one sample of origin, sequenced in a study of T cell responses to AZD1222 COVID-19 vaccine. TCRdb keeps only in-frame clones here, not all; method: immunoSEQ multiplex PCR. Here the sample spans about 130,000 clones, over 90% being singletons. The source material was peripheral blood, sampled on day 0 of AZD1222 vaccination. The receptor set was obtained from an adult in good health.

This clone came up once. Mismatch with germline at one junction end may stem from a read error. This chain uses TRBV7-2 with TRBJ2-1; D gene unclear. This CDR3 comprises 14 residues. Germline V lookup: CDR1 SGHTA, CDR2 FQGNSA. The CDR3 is CASTLSSSYNEQFF. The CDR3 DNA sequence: TGTGCCAGCACCTTAAGTAGCTCCTACAATGAGCAGTTCTTC.

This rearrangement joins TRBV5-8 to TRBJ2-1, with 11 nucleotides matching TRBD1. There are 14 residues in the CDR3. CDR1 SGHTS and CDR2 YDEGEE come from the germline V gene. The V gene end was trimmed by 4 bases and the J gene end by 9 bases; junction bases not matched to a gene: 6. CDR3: CASSGGTGGFEQFF. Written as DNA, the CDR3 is TGTGCCAGCAGCGGCGGGACAGGGGGTTTTGAGCAGTTCTTC. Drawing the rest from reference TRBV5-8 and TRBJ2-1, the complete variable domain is EAGVTQSPTHLIKTRGQQATLRCSPISGHTSVYWYQQALGLGLQFLLWYDEGEERNRGNFPPRFSGRQFPNYSSELNVNALELEDSALYLCASSGGTGGFEQFFGPGTRLTVL.

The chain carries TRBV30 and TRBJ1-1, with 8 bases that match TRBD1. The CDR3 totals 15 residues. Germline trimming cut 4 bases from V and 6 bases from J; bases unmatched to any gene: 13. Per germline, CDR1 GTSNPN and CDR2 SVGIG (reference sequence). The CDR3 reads CAWTGSGGWSAEAFF. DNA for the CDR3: TGTGCCTGGACCGGTTCAGGGGGCTGGTCTGCTGAAGCTTTCTTT. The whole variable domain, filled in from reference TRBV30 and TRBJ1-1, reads SQTIHQWPATLVQPVGSPLSLECTVEGTSNPNLYWYRQAAGRGLQLLFYSVGIGQISSEVPQNLSASRPQDRQFILSSKKLLLSDSGFYLCAWTGSGGWSAEAFFGQGTRLTVV.

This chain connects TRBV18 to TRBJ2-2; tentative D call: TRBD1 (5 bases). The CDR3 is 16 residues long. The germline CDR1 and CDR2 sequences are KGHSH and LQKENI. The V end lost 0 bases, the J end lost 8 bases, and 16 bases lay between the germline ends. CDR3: CASSPPETAFTGELFF. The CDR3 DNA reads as TGTGCCAGCTCACCACCGGAGACAGCTTTCACTGGGGAGCTGTTTTTT.

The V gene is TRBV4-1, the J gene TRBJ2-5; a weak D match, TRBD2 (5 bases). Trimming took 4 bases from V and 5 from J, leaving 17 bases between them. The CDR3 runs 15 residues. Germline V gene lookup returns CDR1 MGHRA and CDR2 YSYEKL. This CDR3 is CASSPRGPPGETQYF. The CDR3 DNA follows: TGCGCCAGCAGCCCCCGAGGGCCCCCCGGGGAGACCCAGTACTTC.

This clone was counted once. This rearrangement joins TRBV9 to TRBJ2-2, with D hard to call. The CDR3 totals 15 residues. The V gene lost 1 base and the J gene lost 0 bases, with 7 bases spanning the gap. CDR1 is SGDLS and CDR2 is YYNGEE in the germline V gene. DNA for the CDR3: TGTGCCAGCAGCGTAAGGCCTGCGAACACCGGGGAGCTGTTTTTT. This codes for CASSVRPANTGELFF.

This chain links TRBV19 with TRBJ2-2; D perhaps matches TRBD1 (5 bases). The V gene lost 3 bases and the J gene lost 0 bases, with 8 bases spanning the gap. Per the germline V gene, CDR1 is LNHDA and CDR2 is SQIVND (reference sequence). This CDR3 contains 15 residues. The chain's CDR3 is CASSMPGTNTGELFF. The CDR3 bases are TGTGCCAGTAGTATGCCAGGGACGAACACCGGGGAGCTGTTTTTT.

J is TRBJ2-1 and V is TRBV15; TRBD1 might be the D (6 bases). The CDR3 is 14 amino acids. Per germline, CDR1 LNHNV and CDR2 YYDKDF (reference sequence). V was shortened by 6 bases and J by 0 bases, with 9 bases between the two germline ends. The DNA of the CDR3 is TGTGCCACCAGACAGGGTAGCTCCTACAATGAGCAGTTCTTC. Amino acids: CATRQGSSYNEQFF.

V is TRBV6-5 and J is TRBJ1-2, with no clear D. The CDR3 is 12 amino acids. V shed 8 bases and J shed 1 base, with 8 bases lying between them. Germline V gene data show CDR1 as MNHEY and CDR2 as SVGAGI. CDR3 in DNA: TGTGCCAGCCTCTCCAGTAACTATGGCTACACCTTC. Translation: CASLSSNYGYTF.

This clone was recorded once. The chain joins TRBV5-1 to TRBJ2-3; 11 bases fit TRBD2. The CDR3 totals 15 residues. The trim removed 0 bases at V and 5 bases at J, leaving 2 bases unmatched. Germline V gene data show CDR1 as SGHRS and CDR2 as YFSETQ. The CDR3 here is CASSLGSGGEDTQYF. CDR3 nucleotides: TGCGCCAGCAGCTTGGGTAGCGGGGGGGAAGATACGCAGTATTTT.

CDR3 sequence reads: CASSFGGNEKLFF. In DNA, the CDR3 is TGTGCCAGCAGCTTCGGGGGAAATGAAAAACTGTTTTTT. The V and J genes are TRBV3-1 (or the pseudogene TRBV3-2) and TRBJ1-4; weak D call: TRBD1 (5 bases). This CDR3 is built from 13 residues. Germline CDR1 LGHDT, CDR2 YNNKEL (reference sequence). With 5 bases removed from V and 5 bases from J, the gap between germline ends came to 9 bases.

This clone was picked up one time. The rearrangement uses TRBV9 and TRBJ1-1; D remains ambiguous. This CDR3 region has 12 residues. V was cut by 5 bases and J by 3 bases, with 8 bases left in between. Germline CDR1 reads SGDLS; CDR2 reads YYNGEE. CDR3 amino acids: CASRPRDTEAFF. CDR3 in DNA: TGTGCCAGCAGACCTAGGGACACTGAAGCTTTCTTT.

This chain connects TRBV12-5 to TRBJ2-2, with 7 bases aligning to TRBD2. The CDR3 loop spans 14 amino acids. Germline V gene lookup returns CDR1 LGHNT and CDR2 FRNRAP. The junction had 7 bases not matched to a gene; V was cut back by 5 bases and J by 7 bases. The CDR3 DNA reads TGTGCTAGTGGTCAAGGACTAGAGGGCGGGGAGCTGTTTTTT. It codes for CASGQGLEGGELFF.

The CDR3 sequence is CASPPPGLAAYNEQFF. DNA of the CDR3: TGTGCCAGCCCCCCCCCGGGACTAGCGGCATACAATGAGCAGTTCTTC. The chain is built from TRBV28 and TRBJ2-1, with 11 bases that match TRBD2. Germline CDR1 and CDR2: MDHEN and SYDVKM. The CDR3 length is 16 residues. The V gene end was trimmed by 8 bases and the J gene end by 4 bases; junction bases not matched to a gene: 10.

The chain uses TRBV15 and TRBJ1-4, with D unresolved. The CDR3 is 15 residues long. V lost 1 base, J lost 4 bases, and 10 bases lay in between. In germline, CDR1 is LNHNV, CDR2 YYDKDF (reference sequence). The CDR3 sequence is CATSRVSASNEKLFF. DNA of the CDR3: TGTGCCACCAGCAGAGTTAGTGCCAGTAATGAAAAACTGTTTTTT.

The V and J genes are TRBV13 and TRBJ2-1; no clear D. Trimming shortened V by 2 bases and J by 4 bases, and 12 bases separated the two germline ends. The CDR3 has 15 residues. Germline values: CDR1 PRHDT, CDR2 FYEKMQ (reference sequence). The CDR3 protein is CASSLSSPDYNEQFF. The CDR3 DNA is TGTGCCAGCAGCTTAAGCAGTCCGGATTACAATGAGCAGTTCTTC.

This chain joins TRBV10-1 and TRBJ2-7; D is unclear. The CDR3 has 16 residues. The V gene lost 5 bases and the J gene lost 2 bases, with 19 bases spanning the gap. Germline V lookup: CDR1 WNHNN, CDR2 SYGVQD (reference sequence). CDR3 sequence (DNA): TGCGCCAGCAGTACCGGGCCCCCCTTTGGGACCTACGAGCAGTACTTC. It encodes CASSTGPPFGTYEQYF.

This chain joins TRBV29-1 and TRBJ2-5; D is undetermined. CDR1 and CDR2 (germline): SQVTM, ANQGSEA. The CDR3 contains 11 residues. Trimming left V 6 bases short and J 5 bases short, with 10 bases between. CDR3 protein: CSVALRETQYF. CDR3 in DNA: TGCAGCGTGGCCCTTAGGGAGACCCAGTACTTC. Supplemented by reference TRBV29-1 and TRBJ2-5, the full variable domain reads SAVISQKPSRDICQRGTSLTIQCQVDSQVTMMFWYRQQPGQSLTLIATANQGSEATYESGFVIDKFPISRPNLTFSTLTVSNMSPEDSSIYLCSVALRETQYFGPGTRLLVL.

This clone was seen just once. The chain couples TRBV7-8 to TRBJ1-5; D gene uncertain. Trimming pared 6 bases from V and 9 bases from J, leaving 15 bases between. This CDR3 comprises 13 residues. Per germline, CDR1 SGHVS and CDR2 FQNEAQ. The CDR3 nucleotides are TGTGCCAGCAGTGAAGTTGCCGCGGGGCCCCAGCATTTT. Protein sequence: CASSEVAAGPQHF.

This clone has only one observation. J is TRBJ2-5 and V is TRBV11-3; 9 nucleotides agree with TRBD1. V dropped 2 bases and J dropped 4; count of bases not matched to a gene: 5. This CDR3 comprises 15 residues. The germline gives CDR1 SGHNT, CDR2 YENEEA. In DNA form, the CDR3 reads TGTGCCAGCAGCTTAAGGGACAGGGATGGAGAGACCCAGTACTTC. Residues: CASSLRDRDGETQYF. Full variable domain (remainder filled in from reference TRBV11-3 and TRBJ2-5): EAGVVQSPRYKIIEKKQPVAFWCNPISGHNTLYWYLQNLGQGPELLIRYENEEAVDDSQLPKDRFSAERLKGVDSTLKIQPAELGDSAVYLCASSLRDRDGETQYFGPGTRLLVL.

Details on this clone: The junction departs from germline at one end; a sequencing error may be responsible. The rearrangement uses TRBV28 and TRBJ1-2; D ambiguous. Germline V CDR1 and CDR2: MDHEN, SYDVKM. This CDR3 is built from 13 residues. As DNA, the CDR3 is TGTGCCAGCAGTTTGGGCACCCCAGATCCACCCTTCTTC. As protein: CASSLGTPDPPFF.

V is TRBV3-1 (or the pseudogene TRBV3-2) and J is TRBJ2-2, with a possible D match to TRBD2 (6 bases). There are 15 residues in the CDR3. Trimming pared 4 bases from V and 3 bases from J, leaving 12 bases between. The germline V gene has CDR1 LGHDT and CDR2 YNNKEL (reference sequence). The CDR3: CASSPSGLHTGELFF. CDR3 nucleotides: TGTGCCAGCAGCCCGTCGGGACTCCACACCGGGGAGCTGTTTTTT.